This is a list of T cell receptor beta chains from one sample in a study of cytomegalovirus exposure and HLA in healthy donors. Some clones are missing from TCRdb's copy, which holds only in-frame ones; the method was immunoSEQ multiplex PCR. The table lists over 55,000 clones, roughly 67% of them singletons. Sample: PBMCs. The origin of the receptors is a man in his forties in good health and CMV-seropositive. Each CDR3 is given without its conserved first and last residue.

V	J	CDR3
TRBV4-3	TRBJ1-5	ASSQARYSNQPQH
TRBV29-1	TRBJ1-5	SVANQRSQPQH
TRBV7-2	TRBJ2-5	ASSAGTGGQETQY
TRBV2	TRBJ1-1	ASTVGGTEAF
TRBV2	TRBJ2-2	ASSGQNTGELF
TRBV29-1	TRBJ1-2	SAKSGTGDFFGYT
TRBV5-4	TRBJ2-2	ASSLVQGRTGELF
TRBV6-4	TRBJ2-1	ASSEGVAGGNEQF
TRBV6-7	TRBJ1-6	ASSYSTGAPSPLH
TRBV14	TRBJ2-1	ASSQGFFGEQF
TRBV6-1	TRBJ2-7	ASSEAGTDYEQY
TRBV29-1	TRBJ1-1	SVEGQPNTEAF
TRBV27	TRBJ1-2	ASSFSDRGNGYT
TRBV6-1	TRBJ2-1	ASSLGEEQF
TRBV6-5	TRBJ2-7	ASSYSWAAYEQY
TRBV27	TRBJ2-2	ASSLGGTDTGELF
TRBV27	TRBJ1-3	ASSNRTAGGGNTIY
TRBV6-5	TRBJ1-3	ASSYHSSSGNTIY
TRBV27	TRBJ1-1	ASSSLGQEDTEAF
TRBV30	TRBJ2-1	AWSFGGNEQF
TRBV6-1	TRBJ2-4	ASGRTGPG
TRBV5-1	TRBJ1-1	ASSLGDRGRVAF
TRBV5-8	TRBJ1-1	ASSTPGRGNEAF
TRBV5-1	TRBJ1-1	ASSSRPGVNTEAF
TRBV29-1	TRBJ2-1	SVAGQGDEQF
TRBV6-5	TRBJ2-1	ASRTSGGDEQF
TRBV5-4	TRBJ1-3	ASSTMGGGAFGGNTIY
TRBV6-6	TRBJ2-1	ASSLLGLSYNEQF
TRBV6-1	TRBJ2-2	ASSELGQTNTGELF
TRBV6-1	TRBJ1-5	ASSPVGGRNQPQH
TRBV7-6	TRBJ2-7	ASSLVAGGGGEQY
TRBV19	TRBJ1-4	ASSTYRDEKLF
TRBV29-1	TRBJ1-5	SVRQGRSQPPH
TRBV7-2	TRBJ1-2	ASSFLGRGDLTYT
TRBV28	TRBJ2-1	ASSLSSAGSYNEQF
TRBV6-4	TRBJ2-3	ASSDTSGGADTQY
TRBV27	TRBJ1-3	ASSLSGAGNTIY
TRBV19	TRBJ1-5	ASSRVGQSFNQPQH
TRBV2	TRBJ2-3	ASSGVSGTLDTQY
TRBV6-5	TRBJ1-1	ASSPLQGARTEAF
TRBV29-1	TRBJ2-3	SVASAGGGTDTQY
TRBV30	TRBJ2-3	AWATGGTDTQY
TRBV2	TRBJ2-2	ASRLEQTTGELF
TRBV30	TRBJ1-2	AWSPAGLANYGYT
TRBV7-9	TRBJ1-5	ASSTGDQPQH
TRBV30	TRBJ2-7	AWSVGGGAVEQY
TRBV29-1	TRBJ1-5	SVGYGVSQPQH
TRBV4-3	TRBJ2-7	ASSQESSGADYEQY
TRBV5-1	TRBJ1-1	ASSSTGGNTEAF
TRBV19	TRBJ2-2	ASSISLAGSGELF
TRBV7-8	TRBJ2-3	ASSLTVGVLAGAGDTQY
TRBV9	TRBJ1-1	ASSFGQGEAF
TRBV10-3	TRBJ1-1	ATQMGQIMNTEAF
TRBV10-3	TRBJ2-2	AISEGRGTGELF